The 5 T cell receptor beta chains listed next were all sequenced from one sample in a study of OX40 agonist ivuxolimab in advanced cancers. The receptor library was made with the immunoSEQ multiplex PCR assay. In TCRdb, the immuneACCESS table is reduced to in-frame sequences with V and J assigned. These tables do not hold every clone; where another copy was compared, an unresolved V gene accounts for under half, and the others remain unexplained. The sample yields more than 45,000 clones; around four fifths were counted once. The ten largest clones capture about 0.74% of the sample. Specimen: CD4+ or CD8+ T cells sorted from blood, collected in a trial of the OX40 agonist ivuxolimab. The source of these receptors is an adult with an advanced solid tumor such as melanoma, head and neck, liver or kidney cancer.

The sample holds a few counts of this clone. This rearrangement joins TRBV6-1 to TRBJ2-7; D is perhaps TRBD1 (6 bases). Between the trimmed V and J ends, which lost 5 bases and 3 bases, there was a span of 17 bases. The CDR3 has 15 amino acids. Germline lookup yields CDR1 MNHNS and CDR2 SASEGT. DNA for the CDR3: TGTGCCAGCAGTCCACAGACGGGACAACACTACGAGCAGTACTTC. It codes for CASSPQTGQHYEQYF.

The CDR3 is CASSPLTGQNTGELFF. The CDR3 coding sequence is TGTGCCAGCTCACCACTTACAGGTCAGAACACCGGGGAGCTGTTTTTT. This chain joins TRBV18 and TRBJ2-2, with a possible D match to TRBD1 (5 bases). The germline V gene encodes CDR1 KGHSH and CDR2 LQKENI. Trimming removed 1 base at V and 1 base at J, with 10 bases between. The CDR3 covers 16 residues.

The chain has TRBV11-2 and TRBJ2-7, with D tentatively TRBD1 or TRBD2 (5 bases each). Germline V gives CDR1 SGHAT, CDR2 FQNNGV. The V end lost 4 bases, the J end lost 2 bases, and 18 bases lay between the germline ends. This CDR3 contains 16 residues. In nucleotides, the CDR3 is TGTGCCAGCAGCTATCGAGGGGCCCTTACCACCTACGAGCAGTACTTC. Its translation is CASSYRGALTTYEQYF.

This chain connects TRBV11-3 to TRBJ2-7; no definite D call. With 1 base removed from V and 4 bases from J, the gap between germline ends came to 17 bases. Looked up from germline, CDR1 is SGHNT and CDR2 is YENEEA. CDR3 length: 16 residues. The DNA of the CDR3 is TGTGCCAGCAGCTTAGGGGCGGCGCCGACACCTTACGAGCAGTACTTC. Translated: CASSLGAAPTPYEQYF.

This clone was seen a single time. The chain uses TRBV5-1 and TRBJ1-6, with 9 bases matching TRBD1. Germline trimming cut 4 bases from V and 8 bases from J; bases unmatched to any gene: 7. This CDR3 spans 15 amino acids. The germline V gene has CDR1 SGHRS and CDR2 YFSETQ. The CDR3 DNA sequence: TGCGCCAGCAGCCTAAGACAGGGGGGAGATTCACCCCTCCACTTT. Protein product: CASSLRQGGDSPLHF.